Listed below are T cell receptor beta chains from one sample, sequenced in a study of cytomegalovirus exposure and HLA in healthy donors. TCRdb keeps only in-frame clones here, not all; method: immunoSEQ multiplex PCR. The repertoire holds under 250,000 clones, with roughly 84% as singletons. Sequencing input: PBMCs. These receptors all come from a man between 18 and 35 years old in good health and CMV-seropositive. CDR3s include the opening cysteine and the closing phenylalanine or tryptophan. A D gene is named only where the DNA matches it firmly.

v_call d_call cdr3_aa
TRBV10-3 . CASGDTYSYEQYF
TRBV19 . CASSIQANQPQHF
TRBV18 . CASSPLGGYEQYF
TRBV10-3 . CAISGPGVAYEQYF
TRBV9 . CASSVDRRGDYNEQFF
TRBV28 TRBD2 CASSLPTSEISGELFF
TRBV6-5 . CASSYDYRNPSTEAFF
TRBV5-6 . CASSLRDTIYEQYF
TRBV6-4 . CASSGTGGNTGELFF
TRBV27 . CASSLSGAADTQYF
TRBV28 . CASSLVNYGYTF
TRBV9 TRBD2 CASSVRSAGGRTDTQYF
TRBV6-5 TRBD2 CASSSPSGGVDEQFF
TRBV7-2 TRBD2 CASSFGGSAGELFF
TRBV11-2 TRBD2 CASSLRLAGGPALENEQFF
TRBV5-1 . CASSSPRRECAQPQHF
TRBV5-1 . CASRQTDYGYTF
TRBV29-1 . CSVDGGGGVYNEQFF
TRBV2 . CASSGAVSTDTQYF
TRBV27 . CASRLRDSYEQYF
TRBV29-1 . CSVEERRGGTYEQYF
TRBV4-2 . CASSSHRSSGNTIYF
TRBV27 TRBD1 CASRSPPDRGELFF
TRBV15 TRBD1 CATSNWTGAPNEQFF
TRBV18 TRBD1 CASSPRTGSFNQPQHF
TRBV2 . CASSRDKDTEAFF
TRBV6-5 TRBD2 CASRNSGRSTDTQYF
TRBV10-3 . CATLDGGGEETQYF
TRBV7-8 TRBD2 CASSLGMREATYEQYF